Below are 25 T cell receptor beta chains sequenced from a single sample in a study of T cell responses to AZD1222 COVID-19 vaccine. The data were produced by immunoSEQ multiplex PCR, yet TCRdb's version contains in-frame clones alone and is incomplete. This sample yields 150,000 to 200,000 clones, of which about 90% are seen a single time; 5% to 6.5% belongs to the top ten. The sample here was peripheral blood, taken 28 days after the second AZD1222 dose. The receptors originated from an adult who received the AZD1222 COVID-19 vaccine.

This chain joins TRBV25-1 and TRBJ2-7, with 7 positions matching TRBD1. This CDR3 region has 14 residues. Germline CDR1 MGHDK, CDR2 SYGVNS. J gave up 4 bases and V 2 bases, and 5 bases lay outside the gene matches. The CDR3 DNA reads TGTGCCAGCAGTGAAGAGACAGGGATATACGAGCAGTACTTC. Protein product: CASSEETGIYEQYF.

This chain uses TRBV19 with TRBJ2-2; D is unclear. Per the germline V gene, CDR1 is LNHDA and CDR2 is SQIVND (reference sequence). CDR3 length: 14 amino acids. Between the trimmed V and J ends, which lost 10 bases and 4 bases, there was a span of 16 bases. DNA of the CDR3: TGTGCCACCGCCTACACAACAAGCACCGGGGAGCTGTTTTTT. Protein sequence: CATAYTTSTGELFF.

The gene calls are TRBV3-1 (or the pseudogene TRBV3-2) and TRBJ2-3; D not resolved. Trimming took 0 bases from V and 5 from J, leaving 6 bases between them. Germline values: CDR1 LGHDT, CDR2 YNNKEL (reference sequence). There are 13 residues in the CDR3. The CDR3 reads CASSQDRRDTQYF. CDR3 nucleotides: TGTGCCAGCAGCCAAGATCGTAGAGATACGCAGTATTTT.

This sequence joins TRBV5-1 and TRBJ2-2, with 12 nucleotides matching TRBD2. The CDR3 consists of 17 residues. The ends lost 3 bases at V and 8 bases at J; junction bases unmatched: 11. Germline V gene sequence: CDR1 SGHRS, CDR2 YFSETQ. Here the CDR3 reads CASSSQPSGGASGELFF. The CDR3 bases are TGCGCCAGCAGCTCGCAACCTAGCGGGGGGGCATCTGGGGAGCTGTTTTTT.

The chain recombines TRBV10-3 with TRBJ1-5, with 8 bases matching TRBD1. V gave up 10 bases and J gave up 2 bases; unmatched junction bases: 7. Looked up from germline, CDR1 is ENHRY and CDR2 is SYGVKD. The CDR3 length is 14 residues. The CDR3 DNA is TGTGCCAGCCAGGGGGCGGTGGGCAATCAGCCCCAGCATTTT. It codes for CASQGAVGNQPQHF.

The J gene is TRBJ2-1, the V gene TRBV5-1, with TRBD2 matching 8 bases. The trim removed 1 base at V and 8 bases at J, leaving 8 bases unmatched. CDR1 and CDR2 (germline): SGHRS, YFSETQ. The CDR3 sequence is 15 residues long. The CDR3 sequence: CASSLRTSQNDEQFF. The CDR3 DNA sequence: TGCGCCAGCAGCTTGCGGACTAGCCAGAATGATGAGCAGTTCTTC.

The chain joins TRBV5-5 to TRBJ1-6; D is perhaps TRBD1 (6 bases). The CDR3 length is 15 residues. Per the germline V gene, CDR1 is SGHKS and CDR2 is YYEKEE (reference sequence). Trimming stripped 2 bases from V and 6 bases from J, with 12 bases between. The CDR3 DNA reads as TGTGCCAGCAGCTTACAGGGTCTCGCTAATTCACCCCTCCACTTT. Amino acid sequence: CASSLQGLANSPLHF. Full variable domain (outside the CDR3, taken from reference TRBV5-5 and TRBJ1-6): DAGVTQSPTHLIKTRGQQVTLRCSPISGHKSVSWYQQVLGQGPQFIFQYYEKEERGRGNFPDRFSARQFPNYSSELNVNALLLGDSALYLCASSLQGLANSPLHFGNGTRLTVT.

The chain combines TRBV25-1 with TRBJ2-3; TRBD1 aligns across 7 bases. Trimming took 1 base from V and 2 from J; bases not matched to a gene: 9. The CDR3 is 17 amino acids. Germline V gives CDR1 MGHDK, CDR2 SYGVNS. DNA for the CDR3: TGTGCCAGCAGTGAATTACTTAAGGGGACAGACACAGATACGCAGTATTTT. It encodes CASSELLKGTDTDTQYF.

The V gene is TRBV7-2, the J gene TRBJ2-5; weak D call: TRBD2 (6 bases). The V gene's germline CDR1 is SGHTA and CDR2 FQGNSA. The length of the CDR3 is 14 residues. Trimming removed 5 bases at V and 5 bases at J, with 15 bases between. The CDR3 is CASSLGGILETQYF. DNA for the CDR3: TGTGCCAGCAGCCTCGGCGGGATTTTGGAGACCCAGTACTTC.

The CDR3 DNA sequence: TGCAGCGCACAGGGTGGTGGCTACACCTTC. Residues: CSAQGGGYTF. The rearrangement links TRBV29-1 to TRBJ1-2, with D tentatively TRBD1 (6 bases). V lost 7 bases, J lost 7 bases, and 10 bases lay in between. The CDR3 consists of 10 residues. The germline gives CDR1 SQVTM, CDR2 ANQGSEA.

The chain's CDR3 is CASSWGGGSYEQFF. In nucleotides, the CDR3 is TGTGCCAGTAGTTGGGGTGGGGGTAGCTATGAGCAGTTCTTC. The chain uses TRBV19 and TRBJ2-1; D tentatively reads TRBD1 or TRBD2 (5 bases each). Germline CDR1 is LNHDA and CDR2 is SQIVND (reference sequence). The ends were cut back, 5 bases at V and 8 bases at J, with 16 bases in the middle. This CDR3 spans 14 amino acids.

This clone was seen a single time. The V and J genes are TRBV4-2 and TRBJ2-1; TRBD2 agrees at 11 bases. The CDR3 has 19 residues. V was pared by 3 bases and J by 7 bases, with 17 bases of the junction left unmatched. Per the germline V gene, CDR1 is LGHNA and CDR2 is YNFKEQ. The CDR3 DNA reads TGTGCCAGCAGCCACCGAACCGCAGCCAAGGGACTAGCGGAAAATGAGCAGTTCTTC. Translation gives CASSHRTAAKGLAENEQFF.

The V call is TRBV18, the J call TRBJ2-7; 9 positions match TRBD1. From germline, CDR1 is KGHSH and CDR2 LQKENI. This CDR3 spans 15 amino acids. The V segment lost 3 bases and the J segment 7 bases; nucleotides outside the gene matches: 10. The CDR3 coding sequence is TGTGCCAGCTCACCGTCCCGGGACAGGGCCTTGGAGCAGTACTTC. Its protein is CASSPSRDRALEQYF.

The rearrangement links TRBV18 to TRBJ1-3; D perhaps matches TRBD1 (5 bases). The germline V gene has CDR1 KGHSH and CDR2 LQKENI. V was cut by 2 bases and J by 4 bases, with 9 bases left in between. This CDR3 contains 14 residues. CDR3 nucleotides: TGTGCCAGCTCACCAGGGGCGGGAGGAAACACCATATATTTT. Encoded protein: CASSPGAGGNTIYF.

This sequence joins TRBV12-2 and TRBJ2-1; the table assigns TRBD2, which was not confirmed against the DNA. TRBV12-2 is a recognized pseudogene. This CDR3 has 16 amino acids. CDR3 loop: CASRLPRLAPYNEQFF. CDR3 DNA: TGTGCAAGTCGCTTGCCCCGACTAGCTCCCTACAATGAGCAGTTCTTC.

This clone was observed once. The chain uses TRBV27 and TRBJ2-3, with 11 positions matching TRBD1. Germline V CDR1 and CDR2: MNHEY, SMNVEV (reference sequence). The CDR3 contains 15 residues. The V gene end was trimmed by 3 bases and the J gene end by 5 bases; junction bases not matched to a gene: 4. CDR3 sequence: CASSLDRGLIDTQYF. CDR3 bases: TGTGCCAGCAGTTTGGACAGGGGGCTAATAGATACGCAGTATTTT.

The V gene is TRBV6-2 or TRBV6-3, the J gene TRBJ2-7, with D perhaps matching TRBD1 (7 bases). This CDR3 is built from 15 residues. V lost 4 bases to trimming and J lost 0 bases, with 13 bases between them. Germline V gene sequence: CDR1 MNHEY, CDR2 SVGEGT. CDR3 DNA: TGTGCCAGCAGTTCGCTGCGGGACAGCTCCTACGAGCAGTACTTC. Residues: CASSSLRDSSYEQYF.

CDR3 amino acids: CASRDTFLANEKLFF. The CDR3, as DNA: TGTGCCAGCCGGGACACTTTTCTGGCTAATGAAAAACTGTTTTTT. The J gene is TRBJ1-4, the V gene TRBV6-6, with D possibly matching TRBD1 (6 bases). The CDR3 loop spans 15 amino acids. The V and J ends lost 8 bases and 3 bases respectively, with 16 bases between them. Germline CDR1 reads MNHNY; CDR2 reads SVGAGI (reference sequence).

The rearrangement uses TRBV6-2 or TRBV6-3 and TRBJ2-1; 12 positions agree with TRBD2. From germline, CDR1 is MNHEY and CDR2 SVGEGT. After removal of 0 bases from V and 0 bases from J, the junction contained 6 bases not matched to a gene. The CDR3 totals 19 residues. The CDR3 reads CASSYSTSGSLSSYNEQFF. The CDR3 DNA follows: TGTGCCAGCAGTTACTCGACTAGCGGGAGTCTCAGCTCCTACAATGAGCAGTTCTTC.

The chain carries TRBV5-1 and TRBJ1-2; D is possibly TRBD1 (5 bases). CDR1 and CDR2 from the germline V gene are SGHRS and YFSETQ. The CDR3 spans 15 residues. V lost 0 bases and J 4 bases, leaving 13 bases between the germline ends. The CDR3, as DNA: TGCGCCAGCAGCTTGGAACGGGGGGAGCTCTATGGCTACACCTTC. Translating gives CASSLERGELYGYTF. The whole variable domain, remainder taken from reference TRBV5-1 and TRBJ1-2, is KAGVTQTPRYLIKTRGQQVTLSCSPISGHRSVSWYQQTPGQGLQFLFEYFSETQRNKGNFPGRFSGRQFSNSRSEMNVSTLELGDSALYLCASSLERGELYGYTFGSGTRLTVV.

For this clone: Its ends do not fully match the called genes, so a read error is possible. The gene calls are TRBV7-7 and TRBJ2-1, with TRBD2 matching over 14 bases. The CDR3 is made up of 15 amino acids. CDR1 is SSHAT, CDR2 FNYEAQ, per germline (reference sequence). The DNA for the CDR3 is TGTGCTAGCAGCTCGACTAGCGGGGGGGCGAATGAGCAGTTCTTC. Amino acids: CASSSTSGGANEQFF.

This chain links TRBV10-3 with TRBJ1-5; 7 nucleotides line up with TRBD1. Germline V lookup: CDR1 ENHRY, CDR2 SYGVKD. The CDR3 is 13 amino acids. With 10 bases clipped from V and 4 bases from J, the junction kept 7 bases outside the gene matches. The CDR3 DNA follows: TGTGCCACGACGACAGGGTCAAATCAGCCCCAGCATTTT. It encodes CATTTGSNQPQHF.

The chain employs TRBV12-3 or TRBV12-4 and TRBJ2-1; 10 bases are shared with TRBD2. This CDR3 region has 13 residues. J lost 15 bases, V lost 6 bases, and 11 bases had no gene match. The CDR3 region has the DNA TGTGCCAGCAGCCCGACTAGCGGGCGATACTTGTTCTTC. Its translation is CASSPTSGRYLFF.

V and J are TRBV5-1 and TRBJ2-5, with TRBD1 identical over 8 bases. CDR3 length equals 15 residues. J lost 3 bases, V lost 2 bases, and 6 bases had no gene match. The germline V gene has CDR1 SGHRS and CDR2 YFSETQ. The CDR3 DNA is TGCGCCAGCAGCTTAACGACAGGGGACGAAGAGACCCAGTACTTC. It encodes CASSLTTGDEETQYF.

The chain links TRBV7-2 to TRBJ1-2; D is uncertain. The CDR3 has 14 residues. The V gene's germline CDR1 is SGHTA and CDR2 FQGNSA. Deletions cut 1 base from V and 2 bases from J, with 8 bases between. The CDR3 nucleotides read TGTGCCAGCAGCTTAGATGGGTTCAACTATGGCTACACCTTC. This sequence encodes CASSLDGFNYGYTF.